This is a list of T cell receptor beta chains from one sample in a study of T cells in pancreatic ductal adenocarcinoma. Sequencing used immunoSEQ multiplex PCR; TCRdb keeps in-frame clones, though not all of them. The table has over 90,000 clones, roughly 95% seen once. Specimen: PBMCs. The receptors stem from a human donor with pancreatic ductal adenocarcinoma. Both conserved end residues are trimmed from each CDR3.

v_gene	len	j_gene	CDR3aa
TRBV6-6	10	TRBJ2-7	ASSYSVYEQY
TRBV10-3	12	TRBJ2-2	ATGLAGNTGELF
TRBV6-6	10	TRBJ1-5	ASSQVGQPQH
TRBV7-2	11	TRBJ2-7	ASSSQGIDEQY
TRBV28	10	TRBJ2-2	ASNRQTGELF
TRBV6-1	12	TRBJ2-7	ASSATSGSVEQY
TRBV27	13	TRBJ1-2	ASSLKRTGDYGYT
TRBV29-1	10	TRBJ1-2	SVSDRAQGYT
TRBV7-2	9	TRBJ2-5	ASSNRETQY
TRBV28	12	TRBJ1-3	ASSSGTPGNTIY
TRBV11-2	10	TRBJ1-3	ASSLYGNTIY
TRBV7-9	13	TRBJ2-1	ASSSSQRAYNEQF
TRBV5-4	12	TRBJ2-1	ASSSSGLLNEQF
TRBV28	10	TRBJ2-7	ASTVSSYEQY
TRBV7-2	12	TRBJ1-5	ASSLVGVDQPQH